The table lists the clone carrying this T cell receptor (beta chain) with a few counts. Its specificity is not known. This entry comes from a study of beta chain features in type 1 diabetes. For the study at large: Comparable age, gender and cell yields were observed in patients relative to healthy donors.

Study-wide findings and caveats: PCR might preferentially amplify shorter templates, equally in patients and controls. Researchers reported that naive, central memory and Treg TCRB repertoires appeared more similar in patients than in healthy donors. People with Type 1 diabetes carried modestly yet significantly shorter TCRB CDR3s in all four CD4+ subsets.

The germline V gene encodes CDR1 LGHNA and CDR2 YNFKEQ. Trimming pared 3 bases from V and 2 bases from J, leaving 11 bases between. This CDR3 has 16 amino acids. Sequencing targeted expressed TCRB transcripts, as all isolated RNA had been reverse transcribed. Naive, central memory and regulatory T cell samples produced a mean of approximately 3.6 million reads. Profiling relied on immunoSEQ multiplex PCR, and the TCRdb table lists in-frame clones only, not all of them. Among hundreds of thousands of clones, around 15% were seen once, and the ten largest hold 0.03% to 0.045%. The sequencing sample was made of naive CD4+ T cells from blood. This chain uses TRBV4-2 with TRBJ2-6; no reliable D call. The sequence derives from a man younger than 35 with type 1 diabetes. CDR3 region: CASSQLWVAGANVLTF. The CDR3 nucleotides read TGTGCCAGCAGCCAGTTGTGGGTTGCTGGGGCCAACGTCCTGACTTTC.